This record covers a single T cell receptor beta chain. This clonotype was picked up a small number of times. The specificity of this receptor is unknown. There are no base qualities to consult, and no much larger clone falls within one base. Receptor libraries were prepared by RACE. The reads were generated on a NextSeq 500. During library preparation, unique molecular identifiers were attached to individual cDNA molecules so that TCRs could be counted in a quantitative, reproducible way. From each blood RNA sample, both TCR alpha and TCR beta chains were sequenced. Regarding the original processing steps: The median number of TCRs per sample was over 85,000, ranging from about 20,000 to 690,600. The Decombinator software suite was used to annotate the V, J and CDR3 of the TCR reads. To make PS versus PT1 abundance plots, every sample was subsampled to the same number of TCRs (28,000). TCRs were defined as expanded if absent before sensitization and observed at least eight times at the 2-week time point. TCRdb reanalyzed the raw reads on its own, using fastp at Q25 for trimming and MiXCR for clone calling, and kept in-frame beta chains. Rows with one shared CDR3 protein collapse into an entry with the most common genes and DNA. The V and J calls were determined by TCRdb, not by the authors. Counted in this sample were 240,000 or so distinct CDR3 sequences; about 9% of them appeared once. The ten largest make up about 2.1% of the sample.

The time point label, as the study defines it: pre-sensitization, week 0. The meaning of the sample's treatment or condition label: therapeutic diphenylcyclopropenone sensitization with weekly scalp DPC. At each patch-test visit, blood was drawn before the patch test was applied. Patients were considered eligible if aged 18 to 70, diagnosed with alopecia and deemed suitable for DPC therapy, and patients were excluded if pregnant. Total RNA was extracted from unfractionated whole blood that had been collected in Tempus Blood RNA tubes. V lost 0 bases and J lost 13 bases; the stretch between them is 25 bases long. Measured from the cysteine to the phenylalanine, the CDR3 is 18 residues long. Only the CDR3 region is kept as DNA, spanning 54 bases read in frame from base 1. Based on the germline V gene, the CDR1 and CDR2 sequences are LGHNA and YSLEER. This sample is part of a study of human T cells and chemical hapten exposure (dated by TCRdb to about 2021). Study-wide context: For sensitization, 2% DPC in acetone was applied to a roughly 2 cm by roughly 2 cm area of upper inner arm skin. Patients additionally received weekly therapeutic DPC doses to the scalp throughout the roughly 25-week study period. Patch testing on the upper back used Finn chambers containing 0.01% DPC, with scoring done after 6 days according to International Contact Dermatitis Research Group standards. The mostly female patient cohort included alopecia areata with under or over 50% scalp involvement, alopecia totalis and alopecia universalis. The libraries were sequenced as a pool, and the TCR yield per sample differed mostly because of small variations in library volumes within the pool. Peripheral blood TCR repertoire changes were tracked in vivo in alopecia patients during primary and secondary sensitization to the hapten diphenylcyclopropenone (DPC). Blood samples were taken from patients before sensitization (week 0) and at 2, 6 and about 24 weeks after DPC sensitization. Some 29 alopecia patients gave blood for TCR sequencing at one to four time points (pre-sensitization, 2, 6 and 24 weeks). General findings and caveats noted by the study authors: The number of TCRs above 1 in 1000 frequency did not change with DPC sensitization; there was no evidence of global repertoire structure alterations. A positive correlation was found between the number of PT1 expanded TCRs and patch test score, with significance reached at thresholds 8, 16 and 32 but not 4. Alopecia, a presumed autoimmune disease, was present in all patients, so the immune response of the patients might differ from that of healthy individuals. After repeated subsampling, changes were observed in the strength of the expansion versus patch-test correlation and in the threshold at which the correlation became significant. Significantly more large CDR3 similarity clusters were formed by expanded TCRs than by pre-sensitization or healthy control sets, consistent with antigen-driven responses.

Here the sequenced sample was whole blood, taken in connection with sensitization to the hapten diphenylcyclopropenone (DPC). This chain is built from TRBV4-3 and TRBJ1-6; TRBD1 is possibly the D segment (5 matching bases). The receptor comes from a woman aged 35 to 49 with alopecia areata. Some clones in this sample may be carry-over from other donors' samples. For the CDR3, the sequence is CASSQDIGASAPAGPLHF. The nucleotide sequence reads as follows: TGCGCCAGCAGCCAAGATATTGGGGCGTCCGCCCCCGCGGGTCCCCTCCACTTT.